What follows are 20 T cell receptor beta chains derived from one specimen sequenced in a study of blood T cell repertoires in COVID-19. The repertoire was sequenced with immunoSEQ multiplex PCR; TCRdb's copy has only in-frame clones and lacks some. The sample holds roughly 77,000 clones; 90% are singletons and the top ten take around 6.7%. The sequencing sample was made of peripheral blood. These TCRs come from a woman older than 75 with active COVID-19.

The chain joins TRBV24-1 to TRBJ2-5; D uncertain. CDR3 size: 13 residues. From germline, CDR1 is KGHDR and CDR2 SFDVKD. Trimming stripped 1 base from V and 0 bases from J, with 2 bases between. The CDR3 DNA sequence: TGTGCCACCAGTGATTTTAACCAAGAGACCCAGTACTTC. Protein sequence: CATSDFNQETQYF.

The V and J genes are TRBV6-2 or TRBV6-3 and TRBJ2-6, with a weak D call TRBD1 (5 bases). This CDR3 comprises 16 residues. Germline V gene sequence: CDR1 MNHEY, CDR2 SVGEGT. The V and J ends lost 6 bases and 0 bases respectively, with 12 bases between them. The CDR3 DNA is TGTGCCAGCAGCAAACAGGCTAACTCTGGGGCCAACGTCCTGACTTTC. Translation gives CASSKQANSGANVLTF.

This chain connects TRBV28 to TRBJ2-4; 8 nucleotides align to TRBD2. J gave up 2 bases and V 5 bases, and 11 bases lay outside the gene matches. This CDR3 region has 17 residues. Per the germline V gene, CDR1 is MDHEN and CDR2 is SYDVKM. This CDR3 is CASSTPSAGGPKNIQYF. Here the CDR3 DNA reads TGTGCCAGCAGTACCCCTTCCGCGGGAGGCCCCAAAAACATTCAGTACTTC.

V is TRBV12-5 and J is TRBJ1-1; D not certain. Trimming removed 1 base from V and 3 bases from J, with 12 bases in between. The CDR3 has 15 residues. Germline V gene sequence: CDR1 LGHNT, CDR2 FRNRAP. CDR3 protein: CASGLGPPLDTEAFF. The CDR3 DNA reads as TGTGCTAGTGGTTTGGGACCCCCGCTAGACACTGAAGCTTTCTTT.

The chain has TRBV27 and TRBJ2-7; 8 positions match TRBD1. This CDR3 region has 13 residues. Trimming removed 5 bases from V and 2 bases from J; junction bases left unmatched: 2. CDR1 is MNHEY and CDR2 is SMNVEV in the germline V gene (reference sequence). The CDR3 protein is CASSRTGPYEQYF. The CDR3 region has the DNA TGTGCCAGCAGTCGGACAGGGCCCTACGAGCAGTACTTC.

This chain links TRBV6-5 with TRBJ2-4; TRBD2 aligns across 10 bases. The CDR3 totals 14 residues. J gave up 9 bases and V 6 bases, and 8 bases lay outside the gene matches. The germline gives CDR1 MNHEY, CDR2 SVGAGI. The CDR3 loop reads CASRPSGRVSIQYF. Written as DNA, the CDR3 is TGTGCCAGCAGACCAAGCGGGAGGGTATCCATTCAGTACTTC.

This clone came up once. V is TRBV9 and J is TRBJ1-1, with D possibly TRBD1 on 5 matching bases. CDR1 is SGDLS and CDR2 is YYNGEE in the germline V gene. This CDR3 region has 17 residues. Trimming left V 0 bases short and J 0 bases short, with 15 bases between. CDR3 sequence: CASSVGVGGGLNTEAFF. The DNA of the CDR3 is TGTGCCAGCAGCGTAGGTGTCGGGGGAGGATTGAACACTGAAGCTTTCTTT.

The rearrangement links TRBV15 to TRBJ2-5; the match to TRBD1 covers 7 bases. Germline loops: CDR1 LNHNV, CDR2 YYDKDF (reference sequence). V shed 1 base, J shed 5 bases, and the junction held 4 bases outside the gene matches. The CDR3 runs to 14 residues. Written as DNA, the CDR3 is TGTGCCACCAGCAGAGGGGACAGTTGGGAGACCCAGTACTTC. This encodes CATSRGDSWETQYF.

The gene calls are TRBV6-1 and TRBJ2-7, with D tentatively TRBD1 (6 bases). Germline CDR1 and CDR2: MNHNS and SASEGT. Trimming cost V 0 bases and J 6 bases, with 12 bases left between them. The CDR3 totals 14 residues. CDR3 coding DNA: TGTGCCAGCAGTGAAGCGCACAGGGTTTCCGAGCAGTACTTC. Translation: CASSEAHRVSEQYF.

The chain carries TRBV19 and TRBJ2-3; 8 nucleotides align to TRBD2. V was pared by 6 bases and J by 2 bases, with 7 bases of the junction left unmatched. Germline V gene lookup returns CDR1 LNHDA and CDR2 SQIVND (reference sequence). The CDR3 has 15 residues. CDR3 amino acids: CASSKGLGATDTQYF. CDR3 nucleotides: TGTGCCAGTAGCAAGGGACTAGGGGCCACAGATACGCAGTATTTT.

This sequence joins TRBV7-2 and TRBJ2-5; D not certain. This CDR3 spans 16 amino acids. Trimming cost V 5 bases and J 0 bases, with 16 bases left between them. Germline V gene sequence: CDR1 SGHTA, CDR2 FQGNSA. The CDR3 DNA reads as TGTGCCAGCAGCCCTGAACCGCGATATTACCAAGAGACCCAGTACTTC. It is translated as CASSPEPRYYQETQYF.

The V and J genes are TRBV7-9 and TRBJ2-1; D ambiguous. CDR3 length equals 15 residues. V lost 4 bases and J lost 0, with 10 bases in between. Germline CDR1 SEHNR, CDR2 FQNEAQ (reference sequence). CDR3 nucleotides: TGTGCCAGCAGCTCCTCGGGTTACTCCTACAATGAGCAGTTCTTC. Its translation: CASSSSGYSYNEQFF.

This clone was recorded only once. The chain has TRBV5-1 and TRBJ2-1; D is possibly TRBD2 (7 bases). The germline gives CDR1 SGHRS, CDR2 YFSETQ. Between the trimmed V and J ends, which lost 4 bases and 4 bases, there was a span of 12 bases. The CDR3 contains 14 residues. CDR3 sequence reads: CASSRGGTYNEQFF. The CDR3 coding sequence is TGCGCCAGCAGCCGGGGAGGGACATACAATGAGCAGTTCTTC.

This chain uses TRBV5-1 with TRBJ1-4; D remains unclear. The CDR3 is 14 amino acids. With 0 bases removed from V and 7 bases from J, the gap between germline ends came to 10 bases. Germline V CDR1 and CDR2: SGHRS, YFSETQ. The CDR3 region has the DNA TGCGCCAGCAGCTTGGGCAGAGGGAGTGAAAAACTGTTTTTT. This codes for CASSLGRGSEKLFF.

The chain links TRBV7-8 to TRBJ2-7, with D hard to call. The germline V and J ends were trimmed by 5 bases and 0 bases, with 8 bases remaining between them. Per the germline V gene, CDR1 is SGHVS and CDR2 is FQNEAQ. The CDR3 extends over 13 amino acids. This CDR3 reads CASSPRSSYEQYF. Written as DNA, the CDR3 is TGTGCCAGCAGCCCTAGATCCTCCTACGAGCAGTACTTC.

The J gene is TRBJ2-1, the V gene TRBV4-3; 7 positions agree with TRBD1. Germline trimming cut 3 bases from V and 7 bases from J; bases unmatched to any gene: 12. Germline CDR1 reads LGHNA; CDR2 reads YSLEER. CDR3 size: 16 residues. CDR3: CASSHPRQGGGNEQFF. In DNA, the CDR3 is TGCGCCAGCAGCCATCCCAGACAGGGTGGTGGGAATGAGCAGTTCTTC.

This sequence joins TRBV5-1 and TRBJ2-1; 7 bases align to TRBD1. V was pared by 0 bases and J by 5 bases, with 2 bases of the junction left unmatched. CDR1 and CDR2 (germline): SGHRS, YFSETQ. The CDR3 totals 14 residues. CDR3 DNA: TGCGCCAGCAGCTTGGAGGACAGGAACAATGAGCAGTTCTTC. Its protein product is CASSLEDRNNEQFF.

CDR3 coding DNA: TGTGCCAGCAGTCCCCTTGGACTGACACCTGATACGCAGTATTTT. This sequence encodes CASSPLGLTPDTQYF. The genes are TRBV6-5 and TRBJ2-3, with D tentatively TRBD2 (5 bases). CDR3 size: 15 residues. Germline lookup yields CDR1 MNHEY and CDR2 SVGAGI. V was pared by 5 bases and J by 6 bases, with 18 bases between.

The chain has TRBV7-8 and TRBJ1-1, with D hard to call. CDR3 size: 14 residues. Germline CDR1 and CDR2: SGHVS and FQNEAQ. V lost 1 base and J 4 bases, leaving 10 bases between the germline ends. The CDR3 spells CASSLGALGTEAFF. Written as DNA, the CDR3 is TGTGCCAGCAGCTTAGGGGCGCTGGGCACTGAAGCTTTCTTT.

The CDR3 reads CASRTSGQGFHEQYF. The CDR3 DNA follows: TGTGCCAGCAGGACCTCGGGACAGGGTTTCCACGAGCAGTACTTC. The V call is TRBV6-6, the J call TRBJ2-7, with 9 nucleotides matching TRBD1. The CDR3 extends over 15 amino acids. The trim removed 6 bases at V and 5 bases at J, leaving 11 bases unmatched. Germline-derived CDR1 and CDR2 are MNHNY and SVGAGI (reference sequence).